This T cell receptor beta chain emerged from a study of T cells in Graves' hyperthyroidism and ophthalmopathy. Researchers took RNA transcripts and amplified the TCR beta CDR3 regions from them. An initial round of RT-PCR targeting the TCR CDR3 relied on the HTBI primer set. TCRdb reanalysed the multiplex PCR reads using MiXCR and keeps one entry per CDR3 protein. The repertoire holds about 300,000 distinct CDR3 sequences, with approximately 18% as singletons. Germline loops: CDR1 MNHEY, CDR2 SVGAGI. The V gene lost 2 bases and the J gene lost 5 bases, with 12 bases spanning the gap. The CDR3 covers 14 residues. This clonotype was observed a handful of times.

This clonotype was obtained from a man aged 50-59 years with Graves' ophthalmopathy. The source material was blood. The J gene is TRBJ2-5, the V gene TRBV6-5, with D possibly TRBD2 on 5 matching bases. The CDR3 is CASSYGGIRETQYF. The DNA of the CDR3 is TGTGCCAGCAGTTACGGAGGTATCCGTGAGACCCAGTACTTC.